What follows are 11 T cell receptor beta chains derived from one specimen sequenced in a study of blood T cell repertoires in COVID-19. Assay: immunoSEQ multiplex PCR; the TCRdb copy retains only in-frame clones and omits some. This sample has fewer than 70,000 clones, with roughly 80% found just once. The sequencing input was peripheral blood. These TCRs come from a woman older than 75 with acute or convalescent COVID-19.

The CDR3 region is CASSDTVNTEAFF. The CDR3, as DNA: TGTGCCAGCAGTGATACAGTGAACACTGAAGCTTTCTTT. V and J are TRBV5-6 and TRBJ1-1, with D hard to call. This CDR3 region has 13 residues. Germline V gene sequence: CDR1 SGHDT, CDR2 YYEEEE. Trimming shortened V by 5 bases and J by 0 bases, and 8 bases separated the two germline ends.

The J gene is TRBJ1-1, the V gene TRBV7-8; TRBD1 might be the D (6 bases). Trimming removed 2 bases from V and 5 bases from J, with 18 bases in between. The CDR3 sequence is 16 residues long. The V gene's germline CDR1 is SGHVS and CDR2 FQNEAQ. CDR3 in amino acids: CASSLLGQGLETEAFF. The CDR3, as DNA: TGTGCCAGCAGCTTATTGGGGCAGGGGCTAGAGACTGAAGCTTTCTTT.

CDR3 in amino acids: CASSGAKTDSYGYTF. CDR3 nucleotides: TGTGCCAGCAGCGGCGCTAAGACGGACTCATATGGCTACACCTTC. V and J are TRBV2 and TRBJ1-2; no reliable D call. Germline V gene data show CDR1 as SNHLY and CDR2 as FYNNEI. This CDR3 is built from 15 residues. Trimming removed 6 bases from V and 5 bases from J, with 19 bases in between.

The J gene is TRBJ2-1, the V gene TRBV6-4, with a weak D call TRBD2 (7 bases). Germline V lookup: CDR1 MRHNA, CDR2 SNTAGT. The length of the CDR3 is 14 residues. V dropped 5 bases and J dropped 5 bases, with 13 bases sitting between them. The CDR3 region has the DNA TGTGCCAGCAGTATAACAGGGACTAACAATGAGCAGTTCTTC. Translation: CASSITGTNNEQFF.

This chain links TRBV6-5 with TRBJ2-5; 9 bases map to TRBD2. The CDR3 extends over 13 amino acids. V lost 8 bases to trimming and J lost 5 bases; unmatched junction nucleotides: 6. Germline loops: CDR1 MNHEY, CDR2 SVGAGI. Written as DNA, the CDR3 is TGTGCCAGCCAGCGACTAGCGGATGAGACCCAGTACTTC. Encoded protein: CASQRLADETQYF.

The genes are TRBV6-1 and TRBJ2-5, with 9 bases that match TRBD2. V shed 1 base and J 4 bases; nucleotides not matched to a gene: 13. The CDR3 loop spans 18 amino acids. CDR1 MNHNS and CDR2 SASEGT come from the germline V gene. For the CDR3, the DNA is TGTGCCAGCAGTGAAGTCAGTGGCGGGGGGCGGGAGGGAGAGACCCAGTACTTC. The encoded protein is CASSEVSGGGREGETQYF.

This chain connects TRBV19 to TRBJ2-4; TRBD1 matches at 8 bases. The CDR3 length is 14 residues. V shed 11 bases and J 8 bases; nucleotides not matched to a gene: 14. Germline V gives CDR1 LNHDA, CDR2 SQIVND (reference sequence). CDR3 loop: CASQTTGVGDIQYF. The DNA for the CDR3 is TGTGCCTCCCAAACGACAGGGGTGGGGGACATTCAGTACTTC.

The rearrangement links TRBV20-1 to TRBJ2-5; TRBD2 is a possible D gene (7 bases). Germline V gene data show CDR1 as DFQATT and CDR2 as SNEGSKA (reference sequence). This CDR3 has 14 amino acids. Deletions cut 3 bases from V and 6 bases from J, with 17 bases between. The CDR3 here is CSASKGGAGKTQYF. Written as DNA, the CDR3 is TGCAGTGCTAGTAAGGGGGGGGCCGGAAAGACCCAGTACTTC.

V is TRBV27 and J is TRBJ2-1, with TRBD2 identical over 12 bases. CDR3 length: 15 residues. Germline CDR1 reads MNHEY; CDR2 reads SMNVEV (reference sequence). V shed 11 bases and J 7 bases; nucleotides not matched to a gene: 12. The DNA of the CDR3 is TGTGCCTGCGGGAAAAGACTAGCGGGGGAAAATGAGCAGTTCTTC. Translation gives CACGKRLAGENEQFF.

The V call is TRBV7-9, the J call TRBJ2-2; 10 bases are shared with TRBD1. This CDR3 is built from 16 residues. CDR1 SEHNR and CDR2 FQNEAQ come from the germline V gene (reference sequence). Trimming at V came to 1 base and at J to 7 bases, leaving 6 bases not matched to a gene. The CDR3 DNA reads as TGTGCCAGCAGCTTAGGGCGGACAGGGGGAAGCGGGGAGCTGTTTTTT. Its protein is CASSLGRTGGSGELFF. The full variable domain, its missing parts supplied by reference TRBV7-9 and TRBJ2-2, is DTGVSQNPRHKITKRGQNVTFRCDPISEHNRLYWYRQTLGQGPEFLTYFQNEAQLEKSRLLSDRFSAERPKGSFSTLEIQRTEQGDSAMYLCASSLGRTGGSGELFFGEGSRLTVL.

The chain has TRBV6-2 or TRBV6-3 and TRBJ1-5; 8 bases fit TRBD1. After removal of 2 bases from V and 7 bases from J, the junction contained 7 bases not matched to a gene. Germline V gene lookup returns CDR1 MNHEY and CDR2 SVGEGT. This CDR3 has 15 residues. The CDR3 region has the DNA TGTGCCAGCAGTTACGGAGGGACAGGAGGGCAGCCCCAGCATTTT. Translating it yields CASSYGGTGGQPQHF.